Each of the 6 T cell receptor beta chains below was sequenced from the same sample in a study of neurological immune-mediated disorders. From the 5' RACE reads, TCRdb called clonotypes with MiXCR, one entry per CDR3 protein. The profile shows around 61,000 distinct CDR3 sequences, around 5% of them singletons. Sequencing used PBMCs. The receptors stem from a human donor with multiple sclerosis. The donor label of this sample is uncertain.

This clonotype has just a few counts. The rearrangement links TRBV9 to TRBJ1-2; D is ambiguous. Between the trimmed V and J ends, which lost 0 bases and 4 bases, there was a span of 10 bases. Looked up from germline, CDR1 is SGDLS and CDR2 is YYNGEE. The CDR3 runs to 14 residues. Here the CDR3 DNA reads TGTGCCAGCAGCGTAGGGCCAGGAGCCTATGGCTACACCTTC. It is translated as CASSVGPGAYGYTF.

This clonotype showed up many times. The chain has TRBV5-5 and TRBJ2-1, with 10 bases that match TRBD1. Germline loops: CDR1 SGHKS, CDR2 YYEKEE (reference sequence). The CDR3 covers 15 residues. V was pared by 2 bases and J by 3 bases, with 2 bases of the junction left unmatched. Here the CDR3 reads CASSLGQGDYNEQFF. CDR3 nucleotide sequence: TGTGCCAGCAGCTTAGGACAGGGGGACTACAATGAGCAGTTCTTC.

This clonotype has a handful of counts. The CDR3 loop is CASSSRAVQNEQYF. CDR3 nucleotides: TGCGCCAGCAGCTCCCGCGCAGTCCAGAACGAGCAGTACTTC. The genes are TRBV5-1 and TRBJ2-7, with D unresolved. Germline lookup yields CDR1 SGHRS and CDR2 YFSETQ. The V end was cut by 3 bases, the J end by 5 bases, with 15 bases between. The CDR3 extends over 14 amino acids.

This clonotype came up many times. This sequence joins TRBV5-1 and TRBJ2-2; 15 positions match TRBD2. The CDR3 covers 16 residues. With V trimmed by 3 bases and J by 5 bases, 2 bases remained unmatched. CDR1 is SGHRS, CDR2 YFSETQ, per germline. Here the CDR3 DNA reads TGCGCCAGCAGCTCTGGACTAGCGGGGGGGACCGGGGAGCTGTTTTTT. Encoded protein: CASSSGLAGGTGELFF.

This clonotype has at least ten counts. The gene calls are TRBV5-1 and TRBJ1-1; D not resolved. V was pared by 2 bases and J by 4 bases, with 18 bases between. The CDR3 runs 16 residues. The V gene's germline CDR1 is SGHRS and CDR2 YFSETQ. The CDR3 nucleotides read TGCGCCAGCAGCTTCTTTCCGGGGTCGGAGGTCACTGAAGCTTTCTTT. Its protein product is CASSFFPGSEVTEAFF. Looking up the rest from reference TRBV5-1 and TRBJ1-1 gives the full variable domain: KAGVTQTPRYLIKTRGQQVTLSCSPISGHRSVSWYQQTPGQGLQFLFEYFSETQRNKGNFPGRFSGRQFSNSRSEMNVSTLELGDSALYLCASSFFPGSEVTEAFFGQGTRLTVV.

This clonotype was recorded at least ten times. The chain is built from TRBV12-3 or TRBV12-4 and TRBJ2-3, with 11 bases matching TRBD2. The CDR3 extends over 18 amino acids. The ends lost 0 bases at V and 6 bases at J; junction bases unmatched: 11. The CDR3 DNA reads as TGTGCCAGCAGTTTAGCCCGGGCTAGCGGGGGGCCCAGGGATACGCAGTATTTT. It yields the protein CASSLARASGGPRDTQYF.